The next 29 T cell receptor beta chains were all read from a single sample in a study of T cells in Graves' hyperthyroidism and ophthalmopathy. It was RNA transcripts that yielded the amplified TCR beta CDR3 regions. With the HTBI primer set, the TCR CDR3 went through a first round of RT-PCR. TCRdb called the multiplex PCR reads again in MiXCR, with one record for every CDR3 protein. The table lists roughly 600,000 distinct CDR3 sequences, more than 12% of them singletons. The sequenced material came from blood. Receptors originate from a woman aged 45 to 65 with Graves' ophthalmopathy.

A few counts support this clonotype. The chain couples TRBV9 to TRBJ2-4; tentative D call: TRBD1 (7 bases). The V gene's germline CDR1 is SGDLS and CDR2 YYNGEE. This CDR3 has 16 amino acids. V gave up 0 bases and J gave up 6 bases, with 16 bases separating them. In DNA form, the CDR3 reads TGTGCCAGCAGCGTAGCAGGGGGAGGACCCCCAAACATTCAGTACTTC. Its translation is CASSVAGGGPPNIQYF.

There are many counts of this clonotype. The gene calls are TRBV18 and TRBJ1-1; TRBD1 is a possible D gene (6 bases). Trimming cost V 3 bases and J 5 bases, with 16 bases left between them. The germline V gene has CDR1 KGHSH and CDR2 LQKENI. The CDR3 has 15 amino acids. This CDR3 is CASSPRDGGGTEAFF. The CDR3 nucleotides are TGTGCCAGCTCACCGCGGGATGGAGGGGGAACTGAAGCTTTCTTT. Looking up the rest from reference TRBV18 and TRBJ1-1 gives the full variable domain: NAGVMQNPRHLVRRRGQEARLRCSPMKGHSHVYWYRQLPEEGLKFMVYLQKENIIDESGMPKERFSAEFPKEGPSILRIQQVVRGDSAAYFCASSPRDGGGTEAFFGQGTRLTVV.

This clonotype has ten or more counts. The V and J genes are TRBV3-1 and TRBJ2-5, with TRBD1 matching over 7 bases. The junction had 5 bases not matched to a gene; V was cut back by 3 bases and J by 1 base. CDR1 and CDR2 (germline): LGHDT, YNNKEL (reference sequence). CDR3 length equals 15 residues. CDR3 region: CASSHIRDSQETQYF. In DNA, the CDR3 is TGTGCCAGCAGCCATATCCGGGACAGCCAAGAGACCCAGTACTTC.

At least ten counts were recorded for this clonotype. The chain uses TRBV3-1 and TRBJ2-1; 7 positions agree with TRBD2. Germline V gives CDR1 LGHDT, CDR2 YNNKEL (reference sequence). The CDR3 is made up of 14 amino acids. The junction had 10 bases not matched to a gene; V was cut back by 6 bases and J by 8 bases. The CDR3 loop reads CASRVRAGAHEQFF. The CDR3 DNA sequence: TGTGCCAGCAGGGTACGGGCGGGAGCGCATGAGCAGTTCTTC.

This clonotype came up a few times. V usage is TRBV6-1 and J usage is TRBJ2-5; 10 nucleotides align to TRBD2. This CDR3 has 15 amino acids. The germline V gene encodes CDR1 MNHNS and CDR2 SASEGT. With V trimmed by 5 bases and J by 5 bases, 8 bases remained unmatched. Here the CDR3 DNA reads TGTGCCAGCAGTCCCGGGGTAGCGGGAGGTGAGACCCAGTACTTC. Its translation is CASSPGVAGGETQYF.

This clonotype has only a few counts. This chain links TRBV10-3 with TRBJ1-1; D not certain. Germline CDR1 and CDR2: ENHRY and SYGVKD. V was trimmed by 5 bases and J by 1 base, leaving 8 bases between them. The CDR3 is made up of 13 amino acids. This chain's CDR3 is CAISSDQNTEAFF. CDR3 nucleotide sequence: TGTGCCATCAGTTCAGATCAGAACACTGAAGCTTTCTTT.

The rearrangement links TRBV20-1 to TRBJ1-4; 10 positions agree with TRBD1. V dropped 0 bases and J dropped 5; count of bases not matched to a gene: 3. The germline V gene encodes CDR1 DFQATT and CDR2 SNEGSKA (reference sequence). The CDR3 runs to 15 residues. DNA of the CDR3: TGCAGTGCTAGAGACCCGACAGGGGGCAATGAAAAACTGTTTTTT. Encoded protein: CSARDPTGGNEKLFF.

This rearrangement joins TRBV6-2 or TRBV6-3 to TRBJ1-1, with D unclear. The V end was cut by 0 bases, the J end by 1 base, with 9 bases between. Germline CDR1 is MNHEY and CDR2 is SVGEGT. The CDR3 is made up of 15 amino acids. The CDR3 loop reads CASSYSKAANTEAFF. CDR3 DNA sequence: TGTGCCAGCAGTTACTCGAAGGCAGCGAACACTGAAGCTTTCTTT.

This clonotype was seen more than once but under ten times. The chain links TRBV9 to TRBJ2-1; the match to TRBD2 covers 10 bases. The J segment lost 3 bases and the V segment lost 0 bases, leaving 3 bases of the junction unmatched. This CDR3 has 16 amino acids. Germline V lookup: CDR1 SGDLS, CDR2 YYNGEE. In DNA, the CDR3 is TGTGCCAGCAGCGTAGAAGGACTAGCGGTCTACAATGAGCAGTTCTTC. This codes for CASSVEGLAVYNEQFF.

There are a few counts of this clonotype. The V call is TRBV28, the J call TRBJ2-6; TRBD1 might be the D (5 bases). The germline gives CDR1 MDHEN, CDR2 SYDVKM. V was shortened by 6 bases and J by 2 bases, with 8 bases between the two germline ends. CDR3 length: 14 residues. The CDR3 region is CASRNRPGANVLTF. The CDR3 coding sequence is TGTGCCAGCAGGAACAGGCCTGGGGCCAACGTCCTGACTTTC. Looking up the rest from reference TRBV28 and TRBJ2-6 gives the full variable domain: DVKVTQSSRYLVKRTGEKVFLECVQDMDHENMFWYRQDPGLGLRLIYFSYDVKMKEKGDIPEGYSVSREKKERFSLILESASTNQTSMYLCASRNRPGANVLTFGAGSRLTVL.

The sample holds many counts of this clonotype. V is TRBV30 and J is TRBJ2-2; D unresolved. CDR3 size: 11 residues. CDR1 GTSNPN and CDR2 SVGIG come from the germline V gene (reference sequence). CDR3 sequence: CLVADTGELFF. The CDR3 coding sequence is TGTCTAGTCGCGGACACCGGGGAGCTGTTTTTT.

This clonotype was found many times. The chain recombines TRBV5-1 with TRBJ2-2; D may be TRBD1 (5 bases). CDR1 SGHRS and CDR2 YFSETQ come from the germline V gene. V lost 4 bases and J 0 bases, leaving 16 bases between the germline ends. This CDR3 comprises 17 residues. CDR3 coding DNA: TGCGCCAGCAGCCTATTGGGAAACAGGACGAACACCGGGGAGCTGTTTTTT. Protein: CASSLLGNRTNTGELFF.

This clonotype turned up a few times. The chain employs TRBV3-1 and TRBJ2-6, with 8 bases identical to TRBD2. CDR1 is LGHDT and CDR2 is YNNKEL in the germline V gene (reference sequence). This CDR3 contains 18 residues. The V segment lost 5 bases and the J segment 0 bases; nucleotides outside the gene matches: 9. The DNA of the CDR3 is TGTGCCAGCAGCGCCAGGGGTAGCGGGATCTCTGGGGCCAACGTCCTGACTTTC. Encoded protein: CASSARGSGISGANVLTF.

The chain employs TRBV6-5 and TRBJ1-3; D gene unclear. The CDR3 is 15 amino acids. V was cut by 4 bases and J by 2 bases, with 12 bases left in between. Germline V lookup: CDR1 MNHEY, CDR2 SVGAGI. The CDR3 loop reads CASSSLTKPGNTIYF. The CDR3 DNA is TGTGCCAGCAGTTCGCTGACAAAACCTGGAAACACCATATATTTT.

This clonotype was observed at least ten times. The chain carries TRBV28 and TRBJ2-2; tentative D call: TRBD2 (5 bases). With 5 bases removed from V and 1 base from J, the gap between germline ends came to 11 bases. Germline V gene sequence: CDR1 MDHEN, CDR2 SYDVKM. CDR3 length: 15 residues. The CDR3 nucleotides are TGTGCCAGCAGTGGGATGAGGGAGAACACCGGGGAGCTGTTTTTT. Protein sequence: CASSGMRENTGELFF.

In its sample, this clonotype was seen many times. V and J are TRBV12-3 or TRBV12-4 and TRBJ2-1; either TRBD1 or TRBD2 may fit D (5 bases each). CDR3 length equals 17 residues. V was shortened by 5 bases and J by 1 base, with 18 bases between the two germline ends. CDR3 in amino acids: CASSPEDNLISYNEQFF. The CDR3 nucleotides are TGTGCCAGCAGTCCGGAGGACAACCTTATTTCCTACAATGAGCAGTTCTTC.

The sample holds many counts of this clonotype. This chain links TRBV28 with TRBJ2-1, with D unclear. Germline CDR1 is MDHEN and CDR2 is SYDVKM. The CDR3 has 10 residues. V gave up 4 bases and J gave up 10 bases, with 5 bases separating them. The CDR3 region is CASSYQEQFF. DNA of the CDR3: TGTGCCAGCAGTTACCAGGAGCAGTTCTTC.

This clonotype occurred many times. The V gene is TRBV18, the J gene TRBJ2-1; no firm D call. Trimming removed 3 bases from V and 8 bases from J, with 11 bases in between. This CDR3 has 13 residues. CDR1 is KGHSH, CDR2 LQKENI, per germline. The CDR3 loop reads CASSPRSGHEQFF. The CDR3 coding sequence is TGTGCCAGCTCACCCCGCTCCGGACATGAGCAGTTCTTC.

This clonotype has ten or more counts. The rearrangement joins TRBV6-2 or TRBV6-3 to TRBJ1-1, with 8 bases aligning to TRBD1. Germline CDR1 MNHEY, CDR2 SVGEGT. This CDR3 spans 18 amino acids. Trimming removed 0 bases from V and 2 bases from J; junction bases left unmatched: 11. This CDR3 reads CASSYSPGQAASNTEAFF. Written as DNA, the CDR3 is TGTGCCAGCAGTTACTCCCCGGGACAGGCAGCGTCAAACACTGAAGCTTTCTTT.

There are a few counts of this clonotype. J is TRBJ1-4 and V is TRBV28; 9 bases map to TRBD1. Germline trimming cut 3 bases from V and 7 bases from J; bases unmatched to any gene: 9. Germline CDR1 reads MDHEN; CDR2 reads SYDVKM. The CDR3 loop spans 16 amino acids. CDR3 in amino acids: CASSLFPTGGSEKLFF. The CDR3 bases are TGTGCCAGCAGTTTGTTTCCGACAGGGGGTAGTGAAAAACTGTTTTTT.

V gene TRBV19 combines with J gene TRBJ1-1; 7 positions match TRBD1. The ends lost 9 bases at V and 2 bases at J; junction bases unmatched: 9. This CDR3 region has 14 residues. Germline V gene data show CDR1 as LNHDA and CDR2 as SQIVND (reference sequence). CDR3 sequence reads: CASQQQGVNTEAFF. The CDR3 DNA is TGTGCCAGCCAACAGCAGGGGGTAAACACTGAAGCTTTCTTT.

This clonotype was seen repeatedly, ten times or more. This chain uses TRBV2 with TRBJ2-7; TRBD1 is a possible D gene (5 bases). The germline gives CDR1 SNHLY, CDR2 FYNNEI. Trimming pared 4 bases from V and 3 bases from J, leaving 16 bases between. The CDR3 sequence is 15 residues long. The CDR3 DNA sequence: TGTGCCAGCAGTGGACAGTTAGGTCACTACTACGAGCAGTACTTC. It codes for CASSGQLGHYYEQYF.

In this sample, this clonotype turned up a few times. CDR3 DNA: TGTGCCAGCGGCTCCGGACAGGGAGCCTACGAGCAGTACTTC. It yields the protein CASGSGQGAYEQYF. The rearrangement uses TRBV7-2 and TRBJ2-7; 8 positions match TRBD1. Trimming removed 8 bases from V and 2 bases from J; junction bases left unmatched: 8. The germline gives CDR1 SGHTA, CDR2 FQGNSA. The CDR3 extends over 14 amino acids.

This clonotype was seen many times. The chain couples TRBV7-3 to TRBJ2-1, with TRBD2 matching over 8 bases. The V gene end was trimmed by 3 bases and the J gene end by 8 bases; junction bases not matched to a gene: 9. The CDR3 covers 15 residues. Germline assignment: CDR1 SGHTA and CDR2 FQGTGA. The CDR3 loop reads CASSLGGRTGDEQFF. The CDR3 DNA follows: TGTGCCAGCAGCTTGGGCGGGAGGACCGGGGATGAGCAGTTCTTC. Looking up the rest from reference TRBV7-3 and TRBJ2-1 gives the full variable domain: GAGVSQTPSNKVTEKGKYVELRCDPISGHTALYWYRQSLGQGPEFLIYFQGTGAADDSGLPNDRFFAVRPEGSVSTLKIQRTERGDSAVYLCASSLGGRTGDEQFFGPGTRLTVL.

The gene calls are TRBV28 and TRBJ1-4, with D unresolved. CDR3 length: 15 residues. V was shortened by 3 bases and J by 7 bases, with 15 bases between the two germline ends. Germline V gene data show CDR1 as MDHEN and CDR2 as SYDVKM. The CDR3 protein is CASSFVESLSEKLFF. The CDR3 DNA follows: TGTGCCAGCAGTTTCGTGGAAAGCCTTAGTGAAAAACTGTTTTTT.

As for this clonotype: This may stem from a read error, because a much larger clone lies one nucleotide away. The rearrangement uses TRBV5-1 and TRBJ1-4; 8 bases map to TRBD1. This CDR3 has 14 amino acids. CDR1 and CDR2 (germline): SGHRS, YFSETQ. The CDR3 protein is CASSRQGRLEKLSF. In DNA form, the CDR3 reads TGCGCCAGCAGCCGACAGGGGAGGTTAGAAAAACTGTCTTTT.

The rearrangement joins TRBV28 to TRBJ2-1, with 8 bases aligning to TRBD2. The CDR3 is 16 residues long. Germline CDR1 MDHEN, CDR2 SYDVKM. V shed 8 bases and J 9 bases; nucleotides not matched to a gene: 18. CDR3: CASSPNQRGSRVEQFF. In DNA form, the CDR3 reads TGTGCCAGCTCACCTAACCAGCGGGGGTCCCGGGTTGAGCAGTTCTTC.

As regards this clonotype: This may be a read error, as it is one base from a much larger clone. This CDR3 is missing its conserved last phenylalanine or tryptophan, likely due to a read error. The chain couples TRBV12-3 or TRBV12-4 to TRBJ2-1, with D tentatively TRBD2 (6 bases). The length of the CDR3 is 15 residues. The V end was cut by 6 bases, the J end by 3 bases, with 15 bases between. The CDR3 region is CASSRGTVDYNEQFC. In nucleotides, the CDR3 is TGTGCCAGCAGCCGGGGGACTGTTGACTACAATGAGCAGTTCTGC.

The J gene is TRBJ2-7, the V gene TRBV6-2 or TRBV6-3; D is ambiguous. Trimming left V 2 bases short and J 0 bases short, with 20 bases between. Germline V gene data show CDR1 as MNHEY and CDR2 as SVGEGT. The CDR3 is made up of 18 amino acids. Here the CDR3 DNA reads TGTGCCAGCAGTTACCCGCCCATGGCTAAGAAGAGCTCCTACGAGCAGTACTTC. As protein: CASSYPPMAKKSSYEQYF.